This record looks at one TCR beta chain sequence and its context. This record comes from a study of T cell changes during pregnancy in multiple sclerosis. The protocol was immunoSEQ multiplex PCR, while the TCRdb copy is restricted to in-frame clones and leaves out a portion. The sample consists of about 88,000 clones, roughly 90% of them appearing once. Sequences were derived from peripheral blood, sampled in the first trimester of pregnancy. The sequence came from a female donor with multiple sclerosis, enrolled in a pregnancy study.

As DNA, the CDR3 is TGTGCCAGCGGTTTTGACAACGTAAACACTGAAGCTTTCTTT. Protein sequence: CASGFDNVNTEAFF. This chain links TRBV5-4 with TRBJ1-1, with D hard to call. V was trimmed by 7 bases and J by 2 bases, leaving 15 bases between them. CDR3 length: 14 residues. CDR1 is SGHNT and CDR2 is YYREEE in the germline V gene (reference sequence).